These T cell receptor beta chains were read from a single sample in a study of neurological immune-mediated disorders. TCRdb ran MiXCR on the 5' RACE reads and lists one entry per CDR3 protein. The top ten clones hold more than 6% of a sample with tens of thousands of distinct CDR3 sequences, about 14% of them seen once. Sequencing input: PBMCs. All receptors derive from a woman between 45 and 65 years old in good health. Both conserved end residues are part of each CDR3. D genes are given only for firm matches. Size tells how often a clone was seen (once, few, many) or the class of an expanded clone, and some rows leave it out.

J gene | V gene | clone size | D gene | CDR3 DNA | CDR3 protein
TRBJ2-1 | TRBV4-2 | many | TRBD2 | TGTGCCAGCAGCCAAGATCGGGGGGGCTACAATGAGCAGTTCTTC | CASSQDRGGYNEQFF
TRBJ2-6 | TRBV6-1 | . | TRBD1 | TGTGCCAGCAGCCCGGGACAGGGGGCGTGGGGGGCCAACGTCCTGACTTTC | CASSPGQGAWGANVLTF
TRBJ2-1 | TRBV20-1 | many | . | TGCAGTGCTAGAGATCGGCTAGCGAGTTCTCAGTTCTTC | CSARDRLASSQFF
TRBJ2-1 | TRBV28 | many | . | TGTGCCATACTTGGGCTGAACTACAATGAGCAGTTCTTC | CAILGLNYNEQFF
TRBJ2-1 | TRBV5-1 | many | TRBD2 | TGCGCCAGCAGCTTGGGTTGGACTAGCGTCTATGAGCAGTTCTTC | CASSLGWTSVYEQFF
TRBJ2-7 | TRBV7-2 | . | TRBD1 | TGTGCCAGCAGCCTCACCATGGGACAGGGGCCCTACGAGCAGTACTTC | CASSLTMGQGPYEQYF
TRBJ2-4 | TRBV2 | many | . | TGTGCCAGCAGTGTTCGGGCTTTGGGTGCCAAAAACATTCAGTACTTC | CASSVRALGAKNIQYF
TRBJ1-1 | TRBV5-1 | many | TRBD1 | TGCGCCAGCAGCTTTAATCCAGGGGGGAACACTGAAGCTTTCTTT | CASSFNPGGNTEAFF
TRBJ2-3 | TRBV20-1 | . | . | TGCAGTGCCGTTAGGACATGTGTCACAGATACGCAGTATTTT | CSAVRTCVTDTQYF
TRBJ2-4 | TRBV20-1 | many | . | TGCAGTGCTAGCGGGAGCACCAAAAACATTCAGTACTTC | CSASGSTKNIQYF
TRBJ1-2 | TRBV6-5 | many | . | TGTGCCAGCAGTTACTCCCCCGAAATTTATGGCTACACCTTC | CASSYSPEIYGYTF
TRBJ2-1 | TRBV20-1 | . | . | TGCAGTGCCTCCTCCGACAGAGACAATGAGCAGTTCTTC | CSASSDRDNEQFF
TRBJ2-1 | TRBV20-1 | many | . | TGCAGTGCTACAGGGCCAGACCACAATGAGCAGTTCTTC | CSATGPDHNEQFF
TRBJ2-7 | TRBV28 | many | . | TGTGCCAGCAGCCCCCCGGCCGTTTACGAGCAGTACTTC | CASSPPAVYEQYF
TRBJ1-1 | TRBV29-1 | few | TRBD1 | TGCAGCGGGTGGACAGGGGGAGCTTTCTTT | CSGWTGGAFF
TRBJ2-2 | TRBV2 | few | . | TGTGCCAGCCTGTGGGGGACCGCGAACACCGGGGAGCTGTTTTTT | CASLWGTANTGELFF
TRBJ2-1 | TRBV6-2/TRBV6-3 | many | TRBD2 | TGTGCCAGCAGTTACGGGACTAGCAACAATGAGCAGTTCTTC | CASSYGTSNNEQFF
TRBJ2-1 | TRBV20-1 | . | . | TGCAGTGCTAGAGATCGGCGTTCCAATGAGCAGTTCTTC | CSARDRRSNEQFF
TRBJ2-3 | TRBV5-1 | many | . | TGCGCCAGCCTACTAGCAGATGAGACAGATACGCAGTATTTT | CASLLADETDTQYF
TRBJ2-3 | TRBV7-2 | many | . | TGTGCCAGCAGCTTAGGCTACAAGGATACGCAGTATTTT | CASSLGYKDTQYF
TRBJ2-7 | TRBV5-6 | once | . | TGTGCCAGCAGCTTGCTTCTACCTACCTACGAGCAGTACTTC | CASSLLLPTYEQYF
TRBJ1-2 | TRBV7-2 | few | . | TGTGCCAGCAGCAAGGGCCTCGCCCGTGGCTACACCTTC | CASSKGLARGYTF
TRBJ2-7 | TRBV5-4 | many | TRBD1 | TGTGCCAGCAGTCGGGGCGGGCGAGGGGGCTCCACCTACGAGCAGTACTTC | CASSRGGRGGSTYEQYF
TRBJ1-2 | TRBV18 | . | . | TGTGCCAGCTCACCACAGGGTGAGGGATTTGGCTACACCTTC | CASSPQGEGFGYTF
TRBJ2-6 | TRBV20-1 | many | . | TGCAGTGCTAGACCCTCTGGGGCCAACGTCCTGACTTTC | CSARPSGANVLTF
TRBJ1-1 | TRBV28 | many | . | TGTGCCAGCAGGGCCGGATTATCGTCCACTGAAGCTTTCTTT | CASRAGLSSTEAFF
TRBJ2-1 | TRBV6-2/TRBV6-3 | many | TRBD2 | TGTGCCAGCAGTTCCGGGACTAGCGGGGGGGCCTTATCGTTCTTC | CASSSGTSGGALSFF
TRBJ2-1 | TRBV7-8 | many | . | TGTGCCAGCAGCTTCGGGTGGAGCTCCTACAATGAGCAGTTCTTC | CASSFGWSSYNEQFF
TRBJ2-7 | TRBV20-1 | many | TRBD2 | TGCAGTGCTAGGTCTAGCGGGAGAGGCGAGCAGTACTTC | CSARSSGRGEQYF
TRBJ2-6 | TRBV20-1 | many | . | TGCAGTGCTAGAGATAGGACCACTTCTGGGGCCAACGTCCTGACTTTC | CSARDRTTSGANVLTF
TRBJ2-3 | TRBV14 | . | . | TGTGCCAGCAGCCAAGTTACTAGCTGGAGAACAGATACGCAGTATTTT | CASSQVTSWRTDTQYF
TRBJ2-1 | TRBV20-1 | . | TRBD1 | TGCAGTGCTACAAGGACAGGGAACAATGAGCAGTTCTTC | CSATRTGNNEQFF
TRBJ2-5 | TRBV3-1 | many | TRBD2 | TGTGCCAGCAGCCCCTCGGGACTAGCGGGACTGGAGACCCAGTACTTC | CASSPSGLAGLETQYF
TRBJ1-2 | TRBV7-2 | many | TRBD1 | TGTGCCAGCAGCGAACGGGGACAGGGATCGAGCGGCTACACCTTC | CASSERGQGSSGYTF
TRBJ2-1 | TRBV28 | . | . | TGTGCCAGCCGTCGAGCAAACGACTTGACCTACAATGAGCAGTTCTTC | CASRRANDLTYNEQFF
TRBJ2-1 | TRBV20-1 | many | . | TGCAGTGCTAGAGGGGGGGGGGCCGCCGATGAGCAGTTCTTC | CSARGGGAADEQFF
TRBJ2-5 | TRBV27 | many | TRBD2 | TGTGCCAGCAGTCCAAACCTAGCGGGAGAGACCCAGTACTTC | CASSPNLAGETQYF
TRBJ1-1 | TRBV5-1 | many | . | TGCGCCAGCAGCTTGTTGGAAAGGGGCGGGAACACTGAAGCTTTCTTT | CASSLLERGGNTEAFF
TRBJ1-1 | TRBV9 | many | TRBD1 | TGTGCCAGCAGCGCTACGACAGGGCGAAACACTGAAGCTTTCTTT | CASSATTGRNTEAFF
TRBJ2-1 | TRBV11-1 | many | . | TGTGCCAGCAGCGACCGATCGAGACAAAACAATGAGCAGTTCTTC | CASSDRSRQNNEQFF
TRBJ2-3 | TRBV20-1 | many | TRBD1 | TGCAGTGCTAGAGATCGACAGGGAAAGGTTACGCAGTATTTT | CSARDRQGKVTQYF
TRBJ2-3 | TRBV5-1 | many | . | TGCGCCAGCAGCTTGGCCCTTGACAGGAGAGATACGCAGTATTTT | CASSLALDRRDTQYF
TRBJ2-5 | TRBV15 | many | . | TGTGCCACCAGCGGAAGGGGATTCCAAGAGACCCAGTACTTC | CATSGRGFQETQYF
TRBJ2-3 | TRBV24-1 | . | . | TGTGCCACCAGTGATTTAAGGAGGGATACGCAGTATTTT | CATSDLRRDTQYF
TRBJ2-1 | TRBV24-1 | many | TRBD2 | TGTGCCACCAGTGACCCTACTAGCGGGAGGGCCGGGAATGAGCAGTTCTTC | CATSDPTSGRAGNEQFF
TRBJ2-3 | TRBV28 | . | . | TGTGCCAGCAATCGAGGGCCGGGCACAGATACGCAGTATTTT | CASNRGPGTDTQYF
TRBJ2-7 | TRBV5-1 | many | TRBD2 | TGCGCCAGCAGCTCGTCCTCGCGGGAGTTGAACGAGCAGTACTTC | CASSSSSRELNEQYF
TRBJ2-1 | TRBV6-2/TRBV6-3 | many | TRBD2 | TGTGCCAGCAGACGAACCGGGACTAGTCCCGGGGAGCAGTTCTTC | CASRRTGTSPGEQFF
TRBJ1-2 | TRBV5-1 | many | . | TGCGCCAGCAGCCCTCAAACTAACTATGGCTACACCTTC | CASSPQTNYGYTF
TRBJ2-7 | TRBV20-1 | few | TRBD1 | TGCAGTGCTAGAGCCTCGGCAGGGGGCGGATACGAGCAGTACTTC | CSARASAGGGYEQYF